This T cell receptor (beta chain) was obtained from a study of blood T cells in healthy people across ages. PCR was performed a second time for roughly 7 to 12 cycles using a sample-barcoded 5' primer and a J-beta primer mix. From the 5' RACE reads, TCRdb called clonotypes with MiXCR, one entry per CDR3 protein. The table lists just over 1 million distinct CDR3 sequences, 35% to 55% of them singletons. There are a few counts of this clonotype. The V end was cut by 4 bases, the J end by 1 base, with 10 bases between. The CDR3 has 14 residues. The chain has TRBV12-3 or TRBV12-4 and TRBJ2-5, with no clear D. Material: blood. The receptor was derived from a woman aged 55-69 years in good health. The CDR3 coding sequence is TGTGCCAGCAGTTCCCCCGTAGGCCAAGAGACCCAGTACTTC. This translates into CASSSPVGQETQYF.